The 25 T cell receptor beta chains below were found in one sample sequenced in a study of blood T cell repertoires in COVID-19. Some clones are missing from TCRdb's copy, which holds only in-frame ones; the method was immunoSEQ multiplex PCR. Of some 190,000 clones in the sample, roughly 76% were seen once. The material sequenced was peripheral blood. The receptor set was obtained from a woman in her 40s with COVID-19, enrolled during active disease.

The CDR3 region has the DNA TGCGCCAGCAGTCAATCAAGTCAGCGAGGGGGGGCCCTGTATGAGCAGTTCTTC. Protein product: CASSQSSQRGGALYEQFF. The gene calls are TRBV23-1 and TRBJ2-1, with D possibly TRBD2 on 7 matching bases. TRBV23-1 is annotated as an ORF whose role is uncertain. CDR3 length: 18 residues. Between the trimmed V and J ends, which lost 0 bases and 8 bases, there was a span of 23 bases.

This clone was picked up one time. CDR3 in amino acids: CASSPGAFQVDTQYF. The CDR3 coding sequence is TGTGCCAGCAGTCCCGGTGCGTTCCAGGTAGATACGCAGTATTTT. The chain combines TRBV27 with TRBJ2-3; D call uncertain. This CDR3 spans 15 amino acids. Germline CDR1 MNHEY, CDR2 SMNVEV (reference sequence). Deletions cut 5 bases from V and 5 bases from J, with 17 bases between.

This clone was seen more than once but under ten times. The chain has TRBV2 and TRBJ2-7; 7 positions match TRBD2. CDR3 length: 16 amino acids. CDR1 is SNHLY, CDR2 FYNNEI, per germline. With V trimmed by 2 bases and J by 0 bases, 7 bases remained unmatched. The CDR3 is CASSESPGDYSYEQYF. The CDR3 nucleotides read TGTGCCAGCAGTGAATCACCCGGGGACTACTCCTACGAGCAGTACTTC.

This clone occurred many times. The V call is TRBV6-5, the J call TRBJ2-1; 15 nucleotides line up with TRBD2. The length of the CDR3 is 15 residues. Trimming at V came to 7 bases and at J to 6 bases, leaving 4 bases not matched to a gene. CDR1 and CDR2 from the germline V gene are MNHEY and SVGAGI. The CDR3: CASTKGLAGGNEQFF. The CDR3 region has the DNA TGTGCCAGCACCAAGGGACTAGCGGGGGGCAATGAGCAGTTCTTC.

The V call is TRBV10-3, the J call TRBJ2-2; D call uncertain. CDR3 length: 14 residues. The V and J ends lost 6 bases and 2 bases respectively, with 10 bases between them. Germline loops: CDR1 ENHRY, CDR2 SYGVKD. CDR3 nucleotide sequence: TGTGCCATCAGCCTTCCAGGAAACACCGGGGAGCTGTTTTTT. Amino acid sequence: CAISLPGNTGELFF.

The V and J genes are TRBV28 and TRBJ2-1, with 8 bases aligning to TRBD2. This CDR3 region has 17 residues. Germline-derived CDR1 and CDR2 are MDHEN and SYDVKM. The junction had 10 bases not matched to a gene; V was cut back by 6 bases and J by 0 bases. DNA of the CDR3: TGTGCCAGCAGCAGCACCAGCGGGGGAAGCTCCTACAATGAGCAGTTCTTC. Amino acid sequence: CASSSTSGGSSYNEQFF.

This chain joins TRBV7-3 and TRBJ1-2, with D unresolved. Germline V lookup: CDR1 SGHTA, CDR2 FQGTGA. Trimming removed 1 base at V and 3 bases at J, with 12 bases between. The CDR3 loop spans 15 amino acids. CDR3 coding DNA: TGTGCCAGCAGCTTAATGCCAAGGACTGACTATGGCTACACCTTC. Residues: CASSLMPRTDYGYTF. The variable domain in full, completed from reference TRBV7-3 and TRBJ1-2, reads GAGVSQTPSNKVTEKGKYVELRCDPISGHTALYWYRQSLGQGPEFLIYFQGTGAADDSGLPNDRFFAVRPEGSVSTLKIQRTERGDSAVYLCASSLMPRTDYGYTFGSGTRLTVV.

V is TRBV30 and J is TRBJ2-5; 9 bases line up with TRBD2. CDR1 is GTSNPN and CDR2 is SVGIG in the germline V gene (reference sequence). The J segment lost 5 bases and the V segment lost 3 bases, leaving 10 bases of the junction unmatched. The CDR3 sequence is 15 residues long. DNA of the CDR3: TGTGCCTGGAGCCCCTCGCGGGGGGGCCGGGAGACCCAGTACTTC. Amino acid sequence: CAWSPSRGGRETQYF.

Here the CDR3 DNA reads TGTGCCAGTAGAGGGACTCGTAGCACAGATACGCAGTATTTT. Amino acid sequence: CASRGTRSTDTQYF. The chain joins TRBV19 to TRBJ2-3, with a tentative D call TRBD2 (6 bases). This CDR3 is 14 amino acids long. Germline assignment: CDR1 LNHDA and CDR2 SQIVND (reference sequence). V lost 6 bases to trimming and J lost 0 bases, with 10 bases between them.

The V and J genes are TRBV18 and TRBJ2-2, with D possibly TRBD2 on 6 matching bases. The V end was cut by 10 bases, the J end by 4 bases, with 13 bases between. The CDR3 length is 13 residues. Germline CDR1 and CDR2: KGHSH and LQKENI. CDR3 residues: CATARGSTGELFF. CDR3 sequence (DNA): TGTGCCACGGCCCGGGGGTCCACCGGGGAGCTGTTTTTT. Drawing the rest from reference TRBV18 and TRBJ2-2, the complete variable domain is NAGVMQNPRHLVRRRGQEARLRCSPMKGHSHVYWYRQLPEEGLKFMVYLQKENIIDESGMPKERFSAEFPKEGPSILRIQQVVRGDSAAYFCATARGSTGELFFGEGSRLTVL.

V and J are TRBV19 and TRBJ2-4; 7 bases line up with TRBD1. The germline CDR1 and CDR2 sequences are LNHDA and SQIVND (reference sequence). This CDR3 has 16 residues. Losses at the gene ends were 4 bases for V and 1 base for J; bases not matched to a gene: 7. The chain's CDR3 is CASSTPPQGAKNIQYF. In nucleotides, the CDR3 is TGTGCCAGTAGTACTCCCCCACAGGGGGCCAAAAACATTCAGTACTTC.

Only one count was recorded for this clone. This chain joins TRBV10-2 and TRBJ2-2; 8 nucleotides align to TRBD1. The CDR3 is 15 amino acids. V gave up 6 bases and J gave up 5 bases; unmatched junction bases: 8. The germline V gene encodes CDR1 WSHSY and CDR2 SAAADI. The CDR3 region is CASSVITGGTGELFF. The DNA for the CDR3 is TGCGCCAGCAGCGTGATTACAGGGGGAACCGGGGAGCTGTTTTTT.

This rearrangement joins TRBV23-1 to TRBJ2-3; possibly TRBD1 for D (6 bases). TRBV23-1 is an ORF for which the function is uncertain. The CDR3 consists of 15 residues. The germline V and J ends were trimmed by 6 bases and 5 bases, with 18 bases remaining between them. Written as DNA, the CDR3 is TGCGCCAGCAGGCAACAGGGAAGGGCAATAGATACGCAGTATTTT. Protein: CASRQQGRAIDTQYF.

The genes are TRBV11-3 and TRBJ2-3; TRBD2 might be the D (6 bases). CDR1 and CDR2 (germline): SGHNT, YENEEA. The CDR3 is made up of 15 amino acids. V lost 5 bases and J lost 3, with 15 bases in between. The CDR3 spells CASSRSGSGTDTQYF. The CDR3 DNA follows: TGTGCCAGCAGCCGTAGCGGATCGGGGACAGATACGCAGTATTTT.

The chain uses TRBV4-1 and TRBJ2-5; D unresolved. Germline CDR1 is MGHRA and CDR2 is YSYEKL. The CDR3 contains 14 residues. Deletions cut 4 bases from V and 9 bases from J, with 18 bases between. CDR3 DNA sequence: TGCGCCAGCAGCCCCCAAACCCTCACACCAGCCCAGTACTTC. Translation: CASSPQTLTPAQYF.

The gene calls are TRBV24-1 and TRBJ2-2, with unresolved D. The germline V gene has CDR1 KGHDR and CDR2 SFDVKD. Trimming stripped 3 bases from V and 4 bases from J, with 8 bases between. CDR3 length equals 14 residues. For the CDR3, the DNA is TGTGCCACCAGTGATACGAGCCGCACCGGGGAGCTGTTTTTT. Encoded protein: CATSDTSRTGELFF.

CDR3 amino acids: CAWSVLPRGEQYF. CDR3 bases: TGTGCCTGGAGTGTACTCCCTCGGGGCGAGCAGTACTTC. The chain links TRBV30 to TRBJ2-7; D is perhaps TRBD2 (5 bases). With 0 bases removed from V and 6 bases from J, the gap between germline ends came to 12 bases. The CDR3 covers 13 residues. Looked up from germline, CDR1 is GTSNPN and CDR2 is SVGIG (reference sequence). Full variable domain (rest looked up from reference TRBV30 and TRBJ2-7): SQTIHQWPATLVQPVGSPLSLECTVEGTSNPNLYWYRQAAGRGLQLLFYSVGIGQISSEVPQNLSASRPQDRQFILSSKKLLLSDSGFYLCAWSVLPRGEQYFGPGTRLTVT.

This clone was recorded once. The V call is TRBV30, the J call TRBJ1-5; 7 bases agree with TRBD1. The CDR3 loop spans 17 amino acids. V lost 3 bases, J lost 6 bases, and 17 bases stayed unmatched. Germline CDR1 is GTSNPN and CDR2 is SVGIG (reference sequence). The CDR3 region is CAWRGRTGLGPSQPQHF. CDR3 in DNA: TGTGCCTGGAGAGGAAGGACAGGACTGGGACCTTCTCAGCCCCAGCATTTT.

A few counts support this clone. V gene TRBV7-2 combines with J gene TRBJ2-1; unclear D gene. The CDR3 is 13 amino acids. V was trimmed by 5 bases and J by 10 bases, leaving 15 bases between them. Germline CDR1 is SGHTA and CDR2 is FQGNSA. The CDR3 sequence: CASSPNVRSEQFF. CDR3 in DNA: TGTGCCAGCAGCCCAAACGTCAGGTCGGAGCAGTTCTTC.

This rearrangement joins TRBV19 to TRBJ1-1, with no clear D. Germline-derived CDR1 and CDR2 are LNHDA and SQIVND (reference sequence). There are 16 residues in the CDR3. Trimming took off 5 bases at V and 0 bases at J, with 16 bases between the two ends. The CDR3 protein is CASSPMGELMNTEAFF. In DNA form, the CDR3 reads TGTGCCAGTAGTCCCATGGGAGAGCTGATGAACACTGAAGCTTTCTTT.

This clone showed up just a few times. The chain has TRBV2 and TRBJ1-2; tentative D call: TRBD1 (5 bases). Germline CDR1 SNHLY, CDR2 FYNNEI. With 2 bases removed from V and 3 bases from J, the gap between germline ends came to 10 bases. The CDR3 extends over 14 amino acids. The CDR3 loop is CASSEFFRDYGYTF. CDR3 DNA sequence: TGTGCCAGCAGTGAATTTTTCAGGGACTATGGCTACACCTTC.

In this sample, this clone turned up once. The gene calls are TRBV2 and TRBJ1-5; 7 nucleotides match TRBD1. Germline V CDR1 and CDR2: SNHLY, FYNNEI. The CDR3 sequence is 13 residues long. V dropped 8 bases and J dropped 7; count of bases not matched to a gene: 8. CDR3 sequence (DNA): TGTGCCAGCCTCGACAGGGCAGGGCAGCCCCAGCATTTT. Its protein product is CASLDRAGQPQHF. Full variable domain (missing parts from reference TRBV2 and TRBJ1-5): EPEVTQTPSHQVTQMGQEVILRCVPISNHLYFYWYRQILGQKVEFLVSFYNNEISEKSEIFDDQFSVERPDGSNFTLKIRSTKLEDSAMYFCASLDRAGQPQHFGDGTRLSIL.

V gene TRBV5-8 combines with J gene TRBJ2-7; TRBD2 matches 8 bases. The CDR3 contains 15 residues. The V and J ends lost 0 bases and 2 bases, in that order; junction bases with no gene match: 4. Germline V gives CDR1 SGHTS, CDR2 YDEGEE. CDR3 DNA: TGTGCCAGCAGCTTGGAACCGGGACTAGCCTACGAGCAGTACTTC. Residues: CASSLEPGLAYEQYF.

This clone was picked up a small number of times. The V call is TRBV13, the J call TRBJ2-7; D call uncertain. Trimming cost V 1 base and J 1 base, with 2 bases left between them. Germline-derived CDR1 and CDR2 are PRHDT and FYEKMQ (reference sequence). This CDR3 is 12 amino acids long. In DNA form, the CDR3 reads TGTGCCAGCAGCTTAGCGTCCTACGAGCAGTACTTC. Residues: CASSLASYEQYF.

The chain uses TRBV5-5 and TRBJ2-1; 7 bases agree with TRBD2. After removal of 9 bases from V and 0 bases from J, the junction contained 9 bases not matched to a gene. The CDR3 runs 15 residues. CDR1 is SGHKS and CDR2 is YYEKEE in the germline V gene (reference sequence). CDR3 amino acids: CATSRGSSSYNEQFF. In nucleotides, the CDR3 is TGTGCCACTTCCCGCGGGAGTAGCTCCTACAATGAGCAGTTCTTC.